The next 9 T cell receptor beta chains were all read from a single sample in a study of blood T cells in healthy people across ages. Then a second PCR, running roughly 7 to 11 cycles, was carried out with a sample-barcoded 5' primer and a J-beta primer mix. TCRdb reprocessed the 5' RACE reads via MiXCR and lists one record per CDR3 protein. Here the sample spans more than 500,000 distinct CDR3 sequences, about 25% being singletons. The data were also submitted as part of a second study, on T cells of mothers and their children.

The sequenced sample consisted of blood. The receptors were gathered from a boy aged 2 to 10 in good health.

The CDR3 DNA follows: TGCAGCCCTCTAGCCGTAGGCTACAATGAGCAGTTCTTC. Its translation: CSPLAVGYNEQFF. The chain has TRBV20-1 and TRBJ2-5, with a possible D match to TRBD2 (5 bases). The end of the DNA aligns better with TRBJ2-1, so the J call may be wrong. CDR1 and CDR2 (germline): DFQATT, SNEGSKA (reference sequence). The CDR3 is 13 residues long.

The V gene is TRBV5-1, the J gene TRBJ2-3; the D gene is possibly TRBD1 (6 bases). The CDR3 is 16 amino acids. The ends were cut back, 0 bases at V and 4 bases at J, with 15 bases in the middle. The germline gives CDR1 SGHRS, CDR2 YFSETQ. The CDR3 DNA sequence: TGCGCCAGCAGCTTGGGCCGGGACAATTCCCCAGATACGCAGTATTTT. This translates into CASSLGRDNSPDTQYF.

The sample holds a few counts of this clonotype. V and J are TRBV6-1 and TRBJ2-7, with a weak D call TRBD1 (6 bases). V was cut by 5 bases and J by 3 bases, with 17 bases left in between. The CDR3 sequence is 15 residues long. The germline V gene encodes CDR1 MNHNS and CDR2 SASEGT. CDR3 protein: CASSPGQNRIYEQYF. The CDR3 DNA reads TGTGCCAGCAGTCCCGGACAGAATAGGATCTACGAGCAGTACTTC.

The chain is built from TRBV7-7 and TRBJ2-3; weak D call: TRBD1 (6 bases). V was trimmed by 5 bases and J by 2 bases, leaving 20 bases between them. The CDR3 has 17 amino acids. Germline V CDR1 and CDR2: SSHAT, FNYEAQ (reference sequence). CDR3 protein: CASSPSFPGGPTDTQYF. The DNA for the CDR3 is TGTGCCAGCAGCCCCAGCTTCCCTGGGGGCCCCACAGATACGCAGTATTTT.

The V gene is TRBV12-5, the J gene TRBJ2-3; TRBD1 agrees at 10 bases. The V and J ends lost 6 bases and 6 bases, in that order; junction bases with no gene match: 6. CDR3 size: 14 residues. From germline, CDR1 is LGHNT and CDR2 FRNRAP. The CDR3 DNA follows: TGTGCTAGTGGACCGGGACAGGGGAGGGATACGCAGTATTTT. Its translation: CASGPGQGRDTQYF.

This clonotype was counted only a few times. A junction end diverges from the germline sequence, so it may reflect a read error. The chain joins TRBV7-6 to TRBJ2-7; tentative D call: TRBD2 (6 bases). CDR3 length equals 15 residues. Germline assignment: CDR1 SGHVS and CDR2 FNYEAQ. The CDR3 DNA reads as TGTGCCAGCAGCTTAGGGGGCGGGACCTCCCACGAGCAGTACTTC. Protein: CASSLGGGTSHEQYF.

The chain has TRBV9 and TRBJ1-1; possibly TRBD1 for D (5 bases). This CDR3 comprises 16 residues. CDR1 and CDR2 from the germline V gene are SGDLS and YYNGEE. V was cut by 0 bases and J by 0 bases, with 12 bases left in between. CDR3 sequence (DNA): TGTGCCAGCAGCGTAGGGAGCGCAGGGTTGAACACTGAAGCTTTCTTT. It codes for CASSVGSAGLNTEAFF.

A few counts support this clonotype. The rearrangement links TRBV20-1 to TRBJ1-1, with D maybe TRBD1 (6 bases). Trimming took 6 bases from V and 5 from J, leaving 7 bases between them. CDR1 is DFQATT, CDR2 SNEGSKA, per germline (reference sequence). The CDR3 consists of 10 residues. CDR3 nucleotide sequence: TGCAGTGCCACAGGGACTGAAGCTTTCTTT. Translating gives CSATGTEAFF.

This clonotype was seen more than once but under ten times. CDR3 in DNA: TGTGCCAGCAGTCCGCCTAGCGGGGGGGTCCCAGATACGCAGTATTTT. It codes for CASSPPSGGVPDTQYF. The V gene is TRBV7-2, the J gene TRBJ2-3; 12 bases agree with TRBD2. The V gene end was trimmed by 6 bases and the J gene end by 4 bases; junction bases not matched to a gene: 8. CDR3 length equals 16 residues. Germline CDR1 is SGHTA and CDR2 is FQGNSA.